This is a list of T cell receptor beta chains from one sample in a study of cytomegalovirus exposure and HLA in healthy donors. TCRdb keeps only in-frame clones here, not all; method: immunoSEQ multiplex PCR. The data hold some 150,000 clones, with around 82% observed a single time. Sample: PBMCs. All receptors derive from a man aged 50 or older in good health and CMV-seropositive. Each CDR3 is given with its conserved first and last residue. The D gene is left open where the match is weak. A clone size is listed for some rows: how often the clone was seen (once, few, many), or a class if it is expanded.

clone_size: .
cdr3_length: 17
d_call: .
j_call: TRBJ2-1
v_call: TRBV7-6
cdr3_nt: TGTGCCAGCAGCCTTTTTGCAGGGTCAAGCTCCTACAATGAGCAGTTCTTC
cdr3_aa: CASSLFAGSSSYNEQFF

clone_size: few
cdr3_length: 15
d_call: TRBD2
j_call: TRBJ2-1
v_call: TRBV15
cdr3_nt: TGTGCCACCAGCAGGACTAGCGGGACCTACAATGAGCAGTTCTTC
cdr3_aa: CATSRTSGTYNEQFF

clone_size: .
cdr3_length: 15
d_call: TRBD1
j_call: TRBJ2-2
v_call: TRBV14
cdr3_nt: TGTGCCAGCAGCGGACAGGGGGCAGCGGGCGGGGAGCTGTTCTTT
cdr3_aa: CASSGQGAAGGELFF

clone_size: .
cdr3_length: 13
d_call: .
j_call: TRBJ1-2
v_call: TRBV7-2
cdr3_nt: TGTGCCAGCAGCCAACAGGGAAGCTATGGCTACACCTTC
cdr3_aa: CASSQQGSYGYTF

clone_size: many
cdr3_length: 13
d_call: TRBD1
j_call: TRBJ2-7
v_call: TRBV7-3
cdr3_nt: TGTGCCAGCAGCTTAGGGACAGTCTACGAGCAGTACTTC
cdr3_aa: CASSLGTVYEQYF

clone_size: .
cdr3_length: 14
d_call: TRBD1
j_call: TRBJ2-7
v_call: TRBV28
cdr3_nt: TGTGCCAGCAGTTTTTCGGACAGGTTGGGCGAGCAGTACTTC
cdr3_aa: CASSFSDRLGEQYF

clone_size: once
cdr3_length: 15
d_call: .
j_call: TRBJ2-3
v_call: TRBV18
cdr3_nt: TGTGCCAGCTCACCACCGGGGCTTAGCACAGATACGCAGTATTTT
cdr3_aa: CASSPPGLSTDTQYF

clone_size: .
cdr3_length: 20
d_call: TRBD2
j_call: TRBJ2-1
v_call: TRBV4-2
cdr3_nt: TGTGCCAGCAGCCAAGAGTGGGGACTAGCGGGGGGCCGGGGATTCAATGAGCAGTTCTTC
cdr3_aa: CASSQEWGLAGGRGFNEQFF

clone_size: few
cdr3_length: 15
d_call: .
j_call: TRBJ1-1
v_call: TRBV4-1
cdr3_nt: TGCGCCAGCAGCCAAGATACGGGGAAGAACACTGAAGCTTTCTTT
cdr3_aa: CASSQDTGKNTEAFF

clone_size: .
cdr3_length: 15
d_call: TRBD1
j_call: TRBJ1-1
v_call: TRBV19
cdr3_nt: TGTGCCAGTAGTCCGAGGGGACAGGGATACACTGAAGCTTTCTTT
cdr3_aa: CASSPRGQGYTEAFF

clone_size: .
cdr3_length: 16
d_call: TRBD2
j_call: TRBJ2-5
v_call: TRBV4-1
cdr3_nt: TGCGCCAGCAGCCAAGAGGGGTCTAGCGGGAGTGAGACCCAGTACTTC
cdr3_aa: CASSQEGSSGSETQYF

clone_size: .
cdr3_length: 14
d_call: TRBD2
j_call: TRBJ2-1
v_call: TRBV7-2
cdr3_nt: TGTGCCAGCAGCTTTAGCGGGGGGCCCAATGAGCAGTTCTTC
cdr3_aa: CASSFSGGPNEQFF

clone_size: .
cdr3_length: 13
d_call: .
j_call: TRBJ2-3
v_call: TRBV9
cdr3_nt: TGTGCCAGCAGCCAGGGGATCACAGATACGCAGTATTTT
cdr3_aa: CASSQGITDTQYF

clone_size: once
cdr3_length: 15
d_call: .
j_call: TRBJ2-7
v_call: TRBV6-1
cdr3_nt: TGTGCCAGCAGTGAAGCGAATGGACGGGGCTACGAGCAGTACTTC
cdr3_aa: CASSEANGRGYEQYF

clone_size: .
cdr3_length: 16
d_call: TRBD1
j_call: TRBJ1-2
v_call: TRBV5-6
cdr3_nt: TGTGCCAGCAGCTTGGGGGACAGGGGAAGGAACTATGGCTACACCTTC
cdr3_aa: CASSLGDRGRNYGYTF

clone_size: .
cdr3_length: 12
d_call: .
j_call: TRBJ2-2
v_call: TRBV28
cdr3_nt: TGTGCCACTAACGAGAACACCGGGGAGCTGTTTTTT
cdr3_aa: CATNENTGELFF

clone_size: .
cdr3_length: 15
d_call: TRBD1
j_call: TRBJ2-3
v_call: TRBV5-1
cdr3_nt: TGCGCCAGCAGCTTGGGACAGGGGGCTAGAGATACGCAGTATTTT
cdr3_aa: CASSLGQGARDTQYF

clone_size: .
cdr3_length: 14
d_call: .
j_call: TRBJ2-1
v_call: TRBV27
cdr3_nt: TGTGCCAGCAGTTCCCGAGGAGGGTACTATGAGCAGTTCTTC
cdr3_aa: CASSSRGGYYEQFF

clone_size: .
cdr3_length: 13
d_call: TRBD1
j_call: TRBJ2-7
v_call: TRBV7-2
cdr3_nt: TGTGCCAGCAGCACCGGACAGGGGTGGGAGCAGTACTTC
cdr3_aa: CASSTGQGWEQYF

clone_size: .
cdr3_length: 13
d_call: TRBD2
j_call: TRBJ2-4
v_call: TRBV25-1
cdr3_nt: TGTGCCAGCAGTAGCGGGGGAGGGAACATTCAGTACTTC
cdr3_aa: CASSSGGGNIQYF

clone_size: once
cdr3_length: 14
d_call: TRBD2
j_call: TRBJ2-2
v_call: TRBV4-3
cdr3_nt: TGCGCCAGCAGCCAGACGGGGGGAATCGGGGAGCTGTTTTTT
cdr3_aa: CASSQTGGIGELFF

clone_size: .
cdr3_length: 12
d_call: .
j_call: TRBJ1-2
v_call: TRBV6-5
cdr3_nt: TGTGCCAGCGGGCGCCCCGCCTCTGGCTACACCTTC
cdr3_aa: CASGRPASGYTF

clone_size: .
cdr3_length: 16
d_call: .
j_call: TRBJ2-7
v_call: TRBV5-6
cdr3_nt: TGTGCCAGCACCAGGGCACTAGCCACTTACTCCTACGAGCAGTACTTC
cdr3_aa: CASTRALATYSYEQYF

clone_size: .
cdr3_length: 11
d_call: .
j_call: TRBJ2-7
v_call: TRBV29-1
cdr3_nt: TGCAGCGTTGACTACGGTTACGAGCAGTACTTC
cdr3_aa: CSVDYGYEQYF

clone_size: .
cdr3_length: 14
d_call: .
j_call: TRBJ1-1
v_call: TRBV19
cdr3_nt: TGTGCCAGCCGAGGGAGGGACCGGAACACTGAAGCTTTCTTT
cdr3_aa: CASRGRDRNTEAFF